These 29 T cell receptor beta chains were sequenced from one sample in a study of blood T cells in healthy people across ages. A second PCR of roughly 7 to 11 cycles used a sample-barcoded 5' primer and a J-beta primer mix. From the 5' RACE reads, TCRdb called clonotypes with MiXCR, one entry per CDR3 protein. The data show approximately 1.5 million distinct CDR3 sequences, approximately 32% seen once. The sequenced sample consisted of blood. The receptors here all came from a woman in her twenties or thirties in good health.

Notes on this clonotype: At one end the junction does not follow the germline gene, possibly because of a read error. The chain joins TRBV27 to TRBJ2-7, with a weak D call TRBD2 (6 bases). Germline V gene data show CDR1 as MNHEY and CDR2 as SMNVEV (reference sequence). The CDR3 spans 15 residues. DNA for the CDR3: TGTGCCGGCAGTACGCTCGGGAGCAACTCCTACGAGCAGTACTTC. Residues: CAGSTLGSNSYEQYF.

The gene calls are TRBV11-3 and TRBJ2-3, with D possibly matching TRBD1 (6 bases). The CDR3 has 14 residues. V gave up 7 bases and J gave up 0 bases, with 11 bases separating them. Germline-derived CDR1 and CDR2 are SGHNT and YENEEA. The CDR3 sequence is CASNLGASTDTQYF. The CDR3 nucleotides are TGTGCCAGCAATTTGGGGGCAAGCACAGATACGCAGTATTTT.

A word on this clonotype: At one of its ends the junction is not consistent with the germline gene, which may arise from a read error. The CDR3 loop is CAGSSTDYGYTF. The DNA for the CDR3 is TGTGCCGGCTCATCTACAGACTATGGCTACACCTTC. J is TRBJ1-2 and V is TRBV18; D remains unclear. The CDR3 has 12 residues. In germline, CDR1 is KGHSH, CDR2 LQKENI.

V is TRBV20-1 and J is TRBJ2-6, with D unresolved. The CDR3 covers 14 residues. The germline gives CDR1 DFQATT, CDR2 SNEGSKA (reference sequence). Trimming took 3 bases from V and 0 from J, leaving 6 bases between them. This chain's CDR3 is CSASSDSGANVLTF. CDR3 DNA sequence: TGCAGTGCTAGTTCTGACTCTGGGGCCAACGTCCTGACTTTC.

A note on this clonotype: Possible read error: a much larger clone is one base away. The chain couples TRBV29-1 to TRBJ2-1, with a tentative D call TRBD2 (6 bases). The CDR3 runs 12 residues. The ends were cut back, 7 bases at V and 8 bases at J, with 15 bases in the middle. Germline V lookup: CDR1 SQVTM, CDR2 ANQGSEA. The CDR3 DNA reads as TGCAGCGCCGGGACTTACTTCGATGAGCAGTTCTTC. As protein: CSAGTYFDEQFF.

This clonotype was observed a few times. This chain links TRBV25-1 with TRBJ1-2; D uncertain. Germline V lookup: CDR1 MGHDK, CDR2 SYGVNS. V was pared by 3 bases and J by 5 bases, with 7 bases between. This CDR3 is 12 amino acids long. CDR3 sequence: CASSDKGYGYTF. Written as DNA, the CDR3 is TGTGCCAGCAGTGACAAGGGATATGGCTACACCTTC.

The V gene is TRBV11-2, the J gene TRBJ2-3; unclear D gene. Trimming took 1 base from V and 0 from J, leaving 8 bases between them. Germline V gene data show CDR1 as SGHAT and CDR2 as FQNNGV. This CDR3 has 15 amino acids. The CDR3 region has the DNA TGTGCCAGCAGCTTAGTGCCCGCTAGCACAGATACGCAGTATTTT. Translated: CASSLVPASTDTQYF. Looking up the rest from reference TRBV11-2 and TRBJ2-3 gives the full variable domain: EAGVAQSPRYKIIEKRQSVAFWCNPISGHATLYWYQQILGQGPKLLIQFQNNGVVDDSQLPKDRFSAERLKGVDSTLKIQPAKLEDSAVYLCASSLVPASTDTQYFGPGTRLTVL.

The chain joins TRBV20-1 to TRBJ2-5, with a possible D match to TRBD2 (5 bases). The CDR3 runs to 14 residues. V was trimmed by 1 base and J by 1 base, leaving 10 bases between them. The germline CDR1 and CDR2 sequences are DFQATT and SNEGSKA (reference sequence). The CDR3 DNA reads TGCAGTGCTAGAGGCGGGCCTATCCAAGAGACCCAGTACTTC. This codes for CSARGGPIQETQYF.

This clonotype was seen a handful of times. A read error may account for a junction end that differs from germline. The V and J genes are TRBV7-9 and TRBJ1-5, with TRBD1 as a possible D gene (5 bases). Germline V gene data show CDR1 as SEHNR and CDR2 as FQNEAQ (reference sequence). CDR3 length: 13 amino acids. CDR3: CANSSAQDQPQHF. The CDR3 nucleotides are TGTGCCAACAGCTCCGCACAGGATCAGCCCCAGCATTTT.

Regarding this clonotype: Sequence at one end of the junction differs from germline and may be a read error. J is TRBJ2-3 and V is TRBV24-1; 8 bases agree with TRBD1. CDR1 and CDR2 from the germline V gene are KGHDR and SFDVKD. The length of the CDR3 is 14 residues. CDR3 sequence (DNA): TGTGCCACCAGTGTACGACAGGGGATAGATACGCGGTATTTT. Protein: CATSVRQGIDTRYF.

Concerning this clonotype: At one boundary the junction diverges from the germline segment, which might be a read error. The gene calls are TRBV27 and TRBJ1-2; a weak D match, TRBD1 (6 bases). Germline lookup yields CDR1 MNHEY and CDR2 SMNVEV (reference sequence). The CDR3 has 12 residues. CDR3 nucleotides: TGTGCCAGCAAGGGGGAAGACTATGACTACACCTTC. Translating gives CASKGEDYDYTF.

This clonotype appeared a few times. The chain carries TRBV27 and TRBJ2-7; D perhaps matches TRBD2 (5 bases). Trimming took 7 bases from V and 2 from J, leaving 18 bases between them. This CDR3 region has 15 residues. Germline V gives CDR1 MNHEY, CDR2 SMNVEV (reference sequence). CDR3 in DNA: TGTGCCAGCAAACCCGTGGCGGAGGACGCCTACGAGCAGTACTTC. The encoded protein is CASKPVAEDAYEQYF.

The J gene is TRBJ2-7, the V gene TRBV20-1; TRBD1 aligns across 7 bases. The germline V gene encodes CDR1 DFQATT and CDR2 SNEGSKA (reference sequence). Trimming cost V 4 bases and J 2 bases; bases outside gene matches: 5. CDR3 length equals 13 residues. CDR3 in amino acids: CSATDRVAYEQYF. CDR3 DNA sequence: TGCAGTGCTACCGACAGGGTAGCCTACGAGCAGTACTTC.

This clonotype was found many times. V is TRBV20-1 and J is TRBJ1-2; D is perhaps TRBD1 (5 bases). Trimming shortened V by 6 bases and J by 8 bases, and 19 bases separated the two germline ends. CDR3 size: 13 residues. Per the germline V gene, CDR1 is DFQATT and CDR2 is SNEGSKA (reference sequence). CDR3 bases: TGCAGTGCCATAGACAGCCCCGGGAAGGGCTACACCTTC. It encodes CSAIDSPGKGYTF.

The rearrangement uses TRBV30 and TRBJ2-1, with D uncertain. Looked up from germline, CDR1 is GTSNPN and CDR2 is SVGIG (reference sequence). Trimming removed 4 bases at V and 10 bases at J, with 11 bases between. This CDR3 has 11 residues. The CDR3, as DNA: TGTGCCTGGAATGGGGTAGGGGAGCAGTTCTTC. This sequence encodes CAWNGVGEQFF.

This chain links TRBV6-2 or TRBV6-3 with TRBJ2-7; no firm D call. V was trimmed by 2 bases and J by 4 bases, leaving 9 bases between them. Germline loops: CDR1 MNHEY, CDR2 SVGEGT. The CDR3 covers 13 residues. Here the CDR3 reads CASSYPTNYEQYF. CDR3 DNA: TGTGCCAGCAGTTACCCAACAAATTACGAGCAGTACTTC.

This chain links TRBV29-1 with TRBJ2-3; D possibly corresponds to TRBD2 (6 bases). This CDR3 contains 15 residues. Germline loops: CDR1 SQVTM, CDR2 ANQGSEA. The V end was cut by 7 bases, the J end by 6 bases, with 23 bases between. The CDR3 DNA sequence: TGCAGCGCCGCGGGCCAAGCCGCCCGGGGGGATACGCAGTATTTT. It yields the protein CSAAGQAARGDTQYF.

The rearrangement joins TRBV4-1 to TRBJ1-2; the D is unclear. CDR1 MGHRA and CDR2 YSYEKL come from the germline V gene. V dropped 1 base and J dropped 3 bases, with 12 bases sitting between them. This CDR3 has 15 residues. CDR3 DNA: TGCGCCAGCAGCCAAGTAGGTTTAGGGTACTATGGCTACACCTTC. This translates into CASSQVGLGYYGYTF.

The chain has TRBV27 and TRBJ2-2; 9 bases line up with TRBD1. This CDR3 has 15 residues. Germline values: CDR1 MNHEY, CDR2 SMNVEV (reference sequence). J gave up 7 bases and V 2 bases, and 5 bases lay outside the gene matches. The CDR3 region has the DNA TGTGCCAGCAGTTTAGAAGGACAGGGGTGCGGGGAGCTGTTTTTT. Translated: CASSLEGQGCGELFF.

This clonotype has just a few counts. This chain joins TRBV4-1 and TRBJ1-2; D call uncertain. V dropped 0 bases and J dropped 8 bases, with 13 bases sitting between them. Germline CDR1 and CDR2: MGHRA and YSYEKL. The CDR3 runs 14 residues. CDR3 sequence reads: CASSQDARQLGYTF. In DNA form, the CDR3 reads TGCGCCAGCAGCCAAGACGCCCGCCAGTTGGGCTACACCTTC.

This clonotype was seen a few times. A much larger clone is a single base away; this may be a read error. This chain links TRBV7-8 with TRBJ1-2; D is unresolved. V lost 3 bases and J lost 4, with 6 bases in between. The CDR3 contains 12 residues. Germline assignment: CDR1 SGHVS and CDR2 FQNEAQ. CDR3 loop: CASSFTSYGYTF. The CDR3 DNA sequence: TGTGCCAGCAGCTTTACGAGCTATGGCTACACCTTC.

This rearrangement joins TRBV7-3 to TRBJ2-1; no definite D call. Germline CDR1 is SGHTA and CDR2 is FQGTGA. Trimming took 8 bases from V and 2 from J, leaving 13 bases between them. The CDR3 loop spans 14 amino acids. The CDR3 coding sequence is TGTGCCAGCGGCCTTTCGGGCCCCTACAATGAGCAGTTCTTC. It translates to CASGLSGPYNEQFF.

The J gene is TRBJ2-3, the V gene TRBV11-1; 9 bases line up with TRBD2. Germline V CDR1 and CDR2: SGHAT, FQDESV (reference sequence). V lost 5 bases to trimming and J lost 0 bases; unmatched junction nucleotides: 6. This CDR3 region has 16 residues. The CDR3 here is CASSSRTSESTDTQYF. For the CDR3, the DNA is TGTGCCAGCAGCAGCCGGACTAGCGAGAGCACAGATACGCAGTATTTT.

The J gene is TRBJ2-2, the V gene TRBV7-9, with TRBD2 matching 7 bases. This CDR3 is built from 14 residues. The V gene end was trimmed by 4 bases and the J gene end by 5 bases; junction bases not matched to a gene: 4. Per the germline V gene, CDR1 is SEHNR and CDR2 is FQNEAQ (reference sequence). The CDR3 here is CASSSGLETGELFF. The CDR3 DNA reads TGTGCCAGCAGCTCCGGACTAGAGACCGGGGAGCTGTTTTTT. Based on the CDR3 plus reference TRBV7-9 and TRBJ2-2, the full variable domain is DTGVSQNPRHKITKRGQNVTFRCDPISEHNRLYWYRQTLGQGPEFLTYFQNEAQLEKSRLLSDRFSAERPKGSFSTLEIQRTEQGDSAMYLCASSSGLETGELFFGEGSRLTVL.

The gene calls are TRBV7-2 and TRBJ2-7; TRBD1 is a possible D gene (5 bases). The germline CDR1 and CDR2 sequences are SGHTA and FQGNSA. V lost 4 bases and J 2 bases, leaving 12 bases between the germline ends. This CDR3 region has 14 residues. CDR3 amino acids: CASSSTGATYEQYF. Written as DNA, the CDR3 is TGTGCCAGCAGCTCCACAGGAGCCACCTACGAGCAGTACTTC. The full variable domain, its missing parts supplied by reference TRBV7-2 and TRBJ2-7, is GAGVSQSPSNKVTEKGKDVELRCDPISGHTALYWYRQSLGQGLEFLIYFQGNSAPDKSGLPSDRFSAERTGGSVSTLTIQRTQQEDSAVYLCASSSTGATYEQYFGPGTRLTVT.

The CDR3 reads CSARSGLAQGYTF. In DNA form, the CDR3 reads TGCAGTGCTAGGTCAGGACTAGCTCAGGGCTACACCTTC. V and J are TRBV20-1 and TRBJ1-2, with unresolved D. The CDR3 sequence is 13 residues long. V was pared by 3 bases and J by 8 bases, with 16 bases between. The germline gives CDR1 DFQATT, CDR2 SNEGSKA (reference sequence).

The chain links TRBV6-1 to TRBJ1-5; D ambiguous. This CDR3 is built from 15 residues. CDR1 is MNHNS, CDR2 SASEGT, per germline. V dropped 7 bases and J dropped 3 bases, with 16 bases sitting between them. The CDR3 loop is CASIRFGYDNQPQHF. CDR3 coding DNA: TGTGCCAGCATAAGGTTCGGCTATGACAATCAGCCCCAGCATTTT.

In its sample, this clonotype was seen a few times. V usage is TRBV20-1 and J usage is TRBJ2-5; D unclear. Trimming shortened V by 5 bases and J by 5 bases, and 18 bases separated the two germline ends. Germline V lookup: CDR1 DFQATT, CDR2 SNEGSKA (reference sequence). The CDR3 runs to 14 residues. The CDR3 spells CSAEEGPVVETQYF. In DNA form, the CDR3 reads TGCAGTGCTGAAGAAGGCCCCGTCGTTGAGACCCAGTACTTC.

This clonotype was detected a few times. The J gene is TRBJ2-7, the V gene TRBV28; TRBD2 matches 8 bases. This CDR3 contains 17 residues. V was pared by 3 bases and J by 0 bases, with 10 bases of the junction left unmatched. Germline assignment: CDR1 MDHEN and CDR2 SYDVKM. In DNA, the CDR3 is TGTGCCAGCAGTTTGTCTCTAGCGGGTGCCCCCTCCTACGAGCAGTACTTC. The encoded protein is CASSLSLAGAPSYEQYF.